The 15 T cell receptor beta chains listed next were all sequenced from one sample in a study. MiXCR, applied by TCRdb to the RT-PCR reads, yields one record per CDR3 protein. Altogether more than 550,000 distinct CDR3 sequences are present, 13% to 15% being singletons, with the ten largest covering 3% to 4.5%. Input material: memory CD4+ T cells from blood. The source is a female donor in good health, serving as a healthy control.

This clonotype came up a few times. The chain links TRBV7-7 to TRBJ2-7; maybe TRBD2 (6 bases). From germline, CDR1 is SSHAT and CDR2 FNYEAQ (reference sequence). CDR3 length: 13 residues. The DNA for the CDR3 is TGTGCTACCTTTACGGAGGGGACCTACGAGCAGTACTTC. Protein: CATFTEGTYEQYF. Combining the CDR3 with reference TRBV7-7 and TRBJ2-7 gives the whole variable domain GAGVSQSPRYKVTKRGQDVTLRCDPISSHATLYWYQQALGQGPEFLTYFNYEAQPDKSGLPSDRFSAERPEGSISTLTIQRTEQRDSAMYRCATFTEGTYEQYFGPGTRLTVT.

Regarding this clonotype: Possible read error: a much larger clone is one base away. The gene calls are TRBV6-4 and TRBJ2-3; 11 bases align to TRBD2. This CDR3 is 16 amino acids long. Looked up from germline, CDR1 is MRHNA and CDR2 is SNTAGT. CDR3 in DNA: TGTGCCAGCTGTGAACTAGCGGGAGTTGGGGCAGATACGCAGTATTTT. Amino acid sequence: CASCELAGVGADTQYF.

This clonotype was seen only a few times. The chain has TRBV20-1 and TRBJ1-1; D not certain. Germline-derived CDR1 and CDR2 are DFQATT and SNEGSKA (reference sequence). The V end was cut by 0 bases, the J end by 3 bases, with 8 bases between. The CDR3 has 13 residues. This CDR3 reads CSARDISDTEAFF. The CDR3 coding sequence is TGCAGTGCTAGAGACATAAGTGACACTGAAGCTTTCTTT.

The chain links TRBV12-3 or TRBV12-4 to TRBJ1-4, with a possible D match to TRBD1 (6 bases). The CDR3 contains 15 residues. Trimming took off 6 bases at V and 8 bases at J, with 19 bases between the two ends. The CDR3 is CASSPAGAGEEKLFF. The CDR3 DNA follows: TGTGCCAGCAGCCCTGCAGGGGCCGGGGAGGAAAAACTGTTTTTT.

This chain links TRBV20-1 with TRBJ2-7; 9 nucleotides match TRBD1. CDR1 is DFQATT and CDR2 is SNEGSKA in the germline V gene (reference sequence). The CDR3 consists of 13 residues. The CDR3 sequence is CSVAVGQGYEQYF. The CDR3 DNA reads as TGCAGCGTAGCTGTCGGACAGGGGTACGAGCAGTACTTC.

This clonotype was observed a single time. V usage is TRBV5-1 and J usage is TRBJ2-1, with a tentative D call TRBD1 (5 bases). The germline CDR1 and CDR2 sequences are SGHRS and YFSETQ. This CDR3 comprises 13 residues. The germline V and J ends were trimmed by 8 bases and 11 bases, with 20 bases remaining between them. The CDR3 DNA follows: TGCGCCAGTAGCAGGCAAGGGGTATGGCAGCAGTTCTTC. Translated, it gives CASSRQGVWQQFF.

This clonotype was counted between two and nine times. The V gene is TRBV4-3, the J gene TRBJ2-3, with 7 bases identical to TRBD2. CDR1 and CDR2 from the germline V gene are LGHNA and YSLEER. V lost 0 bases, J lost 2 bases, and 5 bases stayed unmatched. CDR3 length equals 16 residues. DNA for the CDR3: TGCGCCAGCAGCCAAGAGGTTAGCGGGCACACAGATACGCAGTATTTT. Its translation is CASSQEVSGHTDTQYF.

The chain's CDR3 is CATSAPSAGYSPDTQYF. The CDR3 bases are TGTGCCACCAGCGCCCCCTCGGCAGGATATTCCCCAGATACGCAGTATTTT. The chain couples TRBV24-1 to TRBJ2-3; no firm D call. The CDR3 extends over 17 amino acids. V was cut by 7 bases and J by 4 bases, with 23 bases left in between. The germline V gene encodes CDR1 KGHDR and CDR2 SFDVKD.

In its sample, this clonotype was seen a few times. The chain has TRBV30 and TRBJ1-3, with D possibly matching TRBD1 (6 bases). Germline V gene data show CDR1 as GTSNPN and CDR2 as SVGIG (reference sequence). The CDR3 runs 14 residues. With 2 bases removed from V and 3 bases from J, the gap between germline ends came to 11 bases. The CDR3 region has the DNA TGTGCCTGGAGTACAGGGTCCGGTGGAAACACCATATATTTT. Amino acids: CAWSTGSGGNTIYF.

This clonotype was observed at least ten times. The chain carries TRBV6-1 and TRBJ2-1; 7 bases map to TRBD1. This CDR3 is built from 14 residues. V lost 6 bases to trimming and J lost 3 bases; unmatched junction nucleotides: 5. Germline V gene lookup returns CDR1 MNHNS and CDR2 SASEGT. The CDR3 sequence: CASRPGTDYNEQFF. CDR3 nucleotide sequence: TGTGCCAGCAGACCCGGGACAGACTACAATGAGCAGTTCTTC.

The chain links TRBV9 to TRBJ2-1; tentatively, D is TRBD1 or TRBD2 (5 bases each). This CDR3 spans 16 amino acids. Germline CDR1 SGDLS, CDR2 YYNGEE. V lost 0 bases and J lost 7, with 17 bases in between. The CDR3 protein is CASSVVYPVGENEQFF. The CDR3, as DNA: TGTGCCAGCAGCGTAGTATACCCTGTGGGGGAGAATGAGCAGTTCTTC.

This clonotype was seen at least ten times. The chain is built from TRBV9 and TRBJ2-6, with TRBD2 as a possible D gene (6 bases). Trimming took off 0 bases at V and 1 base at J, with 11 bases between the two ends. Germline V gives CDR1 SGDLS, CDR2 YYNGEE. This CDR3 has 17 amino acids. The CDR3 DNA follows: TGTGCCAGCAGCGTAGAGGAGGGGATGTCTGGGGCCAACGTCCTGACTTTC. Protein product: CASSVEEGMSGANVLTF.

This clonotype was picked up a small number of times. The chain joins TRBV11-2 to TRBJ1-4, with TRBD1 matching 7 bases. Germline V gene lookup returns CDR1 SGHAT and CDR2 FQNNGV. V shed 6 bases, J shed 0 bases, and the junction held 7 bases outside the gene matches. CDR3 length equals 16 residues. CDR3 protein: CASRPGTVATNEKLFF. DNA of the CDR3: TGTGCCAGCAGGCCCGGGACAGTTGCAACTAATGAAAAACTGTTTTTT.

V and J are TRBV6-2 or TRBV6-3 and TRBJ1-3; D not resolved. V gave up 7 bases and J gave up 7 bases, with 14 bases separating them. Germline V gene data show CDR1 as MNHEY and CDR2 as SVGEGT. CDR3 length equals 13 residues. The CDR3 is CASNDGLWNTIYF. The CDR3 region has the DNA TGTGCCAGCAACGACGGTTTGTGGAACACCATATATTTT.

This clonotype was observed a single time. J is TRBJ1-1 and V is TRBV20-1, with TRBD1 matching over 9 bases. The CDR3 loop spans 12 amino acids. Per the germline V gene, CDR1 is DFQATT and CDR2 is SNEGSKA (reference sequence). The chain's CDR3 is CNALGQGTEAFF. The CDR3 nucleotides read TGCAATGCCCTGGGACAGGGAACTGAAGCTTTCTTT.